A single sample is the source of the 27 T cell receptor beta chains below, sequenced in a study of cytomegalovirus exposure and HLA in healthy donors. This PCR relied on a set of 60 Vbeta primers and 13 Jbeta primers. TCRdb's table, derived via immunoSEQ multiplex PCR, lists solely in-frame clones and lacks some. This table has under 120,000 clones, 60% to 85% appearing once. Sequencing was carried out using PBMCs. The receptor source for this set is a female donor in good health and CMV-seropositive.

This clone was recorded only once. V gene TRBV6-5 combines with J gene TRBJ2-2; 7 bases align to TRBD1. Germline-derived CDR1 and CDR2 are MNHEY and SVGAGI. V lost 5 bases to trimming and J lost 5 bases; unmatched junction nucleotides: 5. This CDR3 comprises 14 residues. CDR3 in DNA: TGTGCCAGCAGTGGGGGACAGCCTACCGGGGAGCTGTTTTTT. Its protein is CASSGGQPTGELFF.

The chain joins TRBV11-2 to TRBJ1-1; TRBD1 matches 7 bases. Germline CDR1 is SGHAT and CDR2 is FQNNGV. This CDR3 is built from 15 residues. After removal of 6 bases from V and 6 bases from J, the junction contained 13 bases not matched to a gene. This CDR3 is CASSPRTGREAEAFF. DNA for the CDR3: TGTGCCAGCAGTCCGCGGACAGGTAGGGAGGCTGAAGCTTTCTTT.

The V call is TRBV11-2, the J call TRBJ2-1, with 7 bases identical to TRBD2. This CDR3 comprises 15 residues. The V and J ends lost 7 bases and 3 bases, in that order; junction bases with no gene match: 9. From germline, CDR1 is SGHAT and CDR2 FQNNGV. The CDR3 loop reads CASKRGLADYNEQFF. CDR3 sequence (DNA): TGTGCCAGCAAACGAGGCCTAGCGGACTACAATGAGCAGTTCTTC.

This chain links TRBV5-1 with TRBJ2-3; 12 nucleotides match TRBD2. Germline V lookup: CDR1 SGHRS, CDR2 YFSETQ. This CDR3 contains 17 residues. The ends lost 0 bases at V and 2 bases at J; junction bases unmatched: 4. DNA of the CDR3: TGCGCCAGCAGCTTGGGACTAGCGGGAGACTCCACAGATACGCAGTATTTT. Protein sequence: CASSLGLAGDSTDTQYF.

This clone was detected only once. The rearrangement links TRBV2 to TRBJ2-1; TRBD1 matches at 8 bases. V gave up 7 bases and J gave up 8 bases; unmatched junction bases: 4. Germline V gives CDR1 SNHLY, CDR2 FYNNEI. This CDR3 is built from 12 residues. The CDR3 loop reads CASKTGVDEQFF. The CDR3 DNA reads TGTGCCAGCAAGACAGGGGTCGATGAGCAGTTCTTC.

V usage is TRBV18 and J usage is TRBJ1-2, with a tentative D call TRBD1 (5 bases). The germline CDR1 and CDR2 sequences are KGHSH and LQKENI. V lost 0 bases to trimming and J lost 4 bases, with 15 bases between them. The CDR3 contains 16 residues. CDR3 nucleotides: TGTGCCAGCTCACCACCGGGGGGGGGAGCTGGCTATGGCTACACCTTC. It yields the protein CASSPPGGGAGYGYTF.

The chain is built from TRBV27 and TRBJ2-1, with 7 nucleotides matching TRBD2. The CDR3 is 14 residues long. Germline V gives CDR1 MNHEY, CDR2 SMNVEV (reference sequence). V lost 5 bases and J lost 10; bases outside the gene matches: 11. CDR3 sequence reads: CASSTGEGLREQFF. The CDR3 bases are TGTGCCAGCAGTACGGGGGAGGGCCTGCGAGAGCAGTTCTTC.

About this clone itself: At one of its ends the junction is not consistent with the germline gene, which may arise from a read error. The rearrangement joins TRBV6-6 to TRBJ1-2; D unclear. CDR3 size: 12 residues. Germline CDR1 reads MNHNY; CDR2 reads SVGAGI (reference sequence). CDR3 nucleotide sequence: TGTGCCAGCAGTTACCCGGGTAGCGCAGCAATCTTC. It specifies CASSYPGSAAIF.

CDR3 residues: CASSSAAGTAIQYF. Here the CDR3 DNA reads TGTGCCAGCAGCTCCGCGGCCGGGACAGCCATTCAGTACTTC. The rearrangement uses TRBV7-9 and TRBJ2-4, with TRBD1 matching over 7 bases. This CDR3 is 14 amino acids long. CDR1 and CDR2 from the germline V gene are SEHNR and FQNEAQ (reference sequence). V shed 4 bases, J shed 9 bases, and the junction held 9 bases outside the gene matches.

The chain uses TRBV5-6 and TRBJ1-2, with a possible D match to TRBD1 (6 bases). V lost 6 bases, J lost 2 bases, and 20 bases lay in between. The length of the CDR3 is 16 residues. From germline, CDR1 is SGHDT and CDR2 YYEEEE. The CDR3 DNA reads TGTGCCAGCAACCAAGGGACAAGGATGATGAACTATGGCTACACCTTC. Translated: CASNQGTRMMNYGYTF.

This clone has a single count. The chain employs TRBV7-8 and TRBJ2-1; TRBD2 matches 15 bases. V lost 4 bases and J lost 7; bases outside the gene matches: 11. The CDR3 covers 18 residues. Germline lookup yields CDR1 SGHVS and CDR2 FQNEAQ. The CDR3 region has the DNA TGTGCCAGCAGCTCCGGGACTAGCGGGGGGCCAGGGATAAATGAGCAGTTCTTC. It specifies CASSSGTSGGPGINEQFF. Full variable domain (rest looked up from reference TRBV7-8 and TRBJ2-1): GAGVSQSPRYKVAKRGQDVALRCDPISGHVSLFWYQQALGQGPEFLTYFQNEAQLDKSGLPSDRFFAERPEGSVSTLKIQRTQQEDSAVYLCASSSGTSGGPGINEQFFGPGTRLTVL.

CDR3 sequence (DNA): TGTGCCAGCAGCCCCCACTCCGGTAACTATGGCTACACCTTC. Encoded protein: CASSPHSGNYGYTF. The chain uses TRBV5-5 and TRBJ1-2; no definite D call. The length of the CDR3 is 14 residues. With 4 bases removed from V and 1 base from J, the gap between germline ends came to 11 bases. Looked up from germline, CDR1 is SGHKS and CDR2 is YYEKEE (reference sequence).

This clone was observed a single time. This CDR3 reads CASSYRTSGGSYNEQFF. The CDR3 bases are TGTGCCAGCAGCTACCGGACTAGCGGGGGTTCTTACAATGAGCAGTTCTTC. The rearrangement uses TRBV7-2 and TRBJ2-1; TRBD2 agrees at 13 bases. V trimming: 4 bases; J trimming: 4 bases; junction bases outside the gene matches: 7. CDR1 and CDR2 (germline): SGHTA, FQGNSA. The CDR3 runs 17 residues.

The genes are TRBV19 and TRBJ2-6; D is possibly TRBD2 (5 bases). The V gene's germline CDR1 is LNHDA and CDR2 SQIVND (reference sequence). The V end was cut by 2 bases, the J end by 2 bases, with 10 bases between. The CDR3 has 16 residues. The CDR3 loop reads CASSIMEAAGANVLTF. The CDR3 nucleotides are TGTGCCAGTAGTATAATGGAGGCTGCTGGGGCCAACGTCCTGACTTTC.

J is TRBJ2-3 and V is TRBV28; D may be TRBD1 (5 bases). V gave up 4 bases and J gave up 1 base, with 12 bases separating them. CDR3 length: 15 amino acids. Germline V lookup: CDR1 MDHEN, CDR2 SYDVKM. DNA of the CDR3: TGTGCCAGCAGTTCCAGGGTATTGGGCACAGATACGCAGTATTTT. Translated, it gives CASSSRVLGTDTQYF.

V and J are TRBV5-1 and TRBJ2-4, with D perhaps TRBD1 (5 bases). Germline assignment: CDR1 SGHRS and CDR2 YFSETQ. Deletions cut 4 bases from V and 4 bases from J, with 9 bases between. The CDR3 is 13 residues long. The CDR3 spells CASSDSQKNIQYF. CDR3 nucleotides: TGCGCCAGCAGCGACAGCCAAAAAAACATTCAGTACTTC.

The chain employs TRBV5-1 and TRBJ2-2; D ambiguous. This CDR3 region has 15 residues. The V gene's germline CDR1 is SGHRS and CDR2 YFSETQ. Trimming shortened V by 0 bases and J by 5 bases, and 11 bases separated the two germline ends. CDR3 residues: CASSLVAMATGELFF. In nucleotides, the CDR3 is TGCGCCAGCAGCTTGGTAGCTATGGCTACCGGGGAGCTGTTTTTT.

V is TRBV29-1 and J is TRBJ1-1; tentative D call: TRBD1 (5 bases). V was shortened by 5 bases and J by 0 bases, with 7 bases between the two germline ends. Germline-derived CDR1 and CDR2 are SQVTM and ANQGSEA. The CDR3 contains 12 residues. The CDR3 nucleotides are TGCAGCGTTCGGGACTTGAACACTGAAGCTTTCTTT. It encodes CSVRDLNTEAFF.

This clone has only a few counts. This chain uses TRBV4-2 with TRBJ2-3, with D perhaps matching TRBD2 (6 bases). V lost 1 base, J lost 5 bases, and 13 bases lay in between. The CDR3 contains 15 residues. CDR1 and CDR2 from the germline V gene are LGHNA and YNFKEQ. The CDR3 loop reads CASSQAYGRGDTQYF. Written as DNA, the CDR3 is TGTGCCAGCAGCCAAGCGTACGGGAGAGGAGATACGCAGTATTTT.

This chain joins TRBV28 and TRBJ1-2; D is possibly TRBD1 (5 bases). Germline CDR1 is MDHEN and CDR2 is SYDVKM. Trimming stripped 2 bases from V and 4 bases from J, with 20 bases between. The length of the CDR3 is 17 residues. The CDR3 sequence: CASSLASGQGVAYGYTF. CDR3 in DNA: TGTGCCAGCAGTTTAGCTTCCGGCCAAGGGGTAGCCTATGGCTACACCTTC.

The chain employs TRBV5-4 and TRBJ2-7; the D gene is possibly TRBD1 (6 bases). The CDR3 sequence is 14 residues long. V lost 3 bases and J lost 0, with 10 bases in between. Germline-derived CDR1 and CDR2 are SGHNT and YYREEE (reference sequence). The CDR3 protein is CASSSQGNSYEQYF. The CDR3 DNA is TGTGCCAGCAGCTCACAGGGAAACTCCTACGAGCAGTACTTC.

CDR3 bases: TGTGCCAGCAGCTTGTTCTTGGGGGCGCGCACCGGGGAGCTGTTTTTT. It encodes CASSLFLGARTGELFF. V and J are TRBV5-8 and TRBJ2-2; possible D gene TRBD1, 6 bases. Germline CDR1 reads SGHTS; CDR2 reads YDEGEE. The CDR3 spans 16 residues. Trimming shortened V by 1 base and J by 4 bases, and 14 bases separated the two germline ends.

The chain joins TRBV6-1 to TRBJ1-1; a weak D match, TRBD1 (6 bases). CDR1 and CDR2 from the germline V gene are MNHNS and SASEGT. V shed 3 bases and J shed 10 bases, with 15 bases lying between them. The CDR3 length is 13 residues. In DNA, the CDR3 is TGTGCCAGCAGTGAGTCAGGGAGGGGGGGAGCTTTCTTT. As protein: CASSESGRGGAFF.

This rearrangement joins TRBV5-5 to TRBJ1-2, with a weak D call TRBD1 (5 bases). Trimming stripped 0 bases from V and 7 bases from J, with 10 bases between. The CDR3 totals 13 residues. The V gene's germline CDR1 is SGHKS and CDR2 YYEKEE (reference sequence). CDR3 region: CASSLASGSGYTF. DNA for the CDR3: TGTGCCAGCAGCTTGGCCTCAGGGTCTGGCTACACCTTC. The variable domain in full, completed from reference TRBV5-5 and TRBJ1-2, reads DAGVTQSPTHLIKTRGQQVTLRCSPISGHKSVSWYQQVLGQGPQFIFQYYEKEERGRGNFPDRFSARQFPNYSSELNVNALLLGDSALYLCASSLASGSGYTFGSGTRLTVV.

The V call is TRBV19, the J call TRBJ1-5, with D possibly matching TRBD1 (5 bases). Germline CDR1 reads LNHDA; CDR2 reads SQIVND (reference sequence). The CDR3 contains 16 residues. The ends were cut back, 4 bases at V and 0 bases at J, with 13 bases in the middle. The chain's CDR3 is CASSTPDRYSNQPQHF. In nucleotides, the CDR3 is TGTGCCAGTAGTACCCCCGACAGATATAGCAATCAGCCCCAGCATTTT.

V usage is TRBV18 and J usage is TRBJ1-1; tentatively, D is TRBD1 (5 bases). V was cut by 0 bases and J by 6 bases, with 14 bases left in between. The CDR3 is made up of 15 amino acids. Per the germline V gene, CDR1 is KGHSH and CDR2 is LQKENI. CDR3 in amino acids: CASSPPGRGVAEAFF. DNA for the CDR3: TGTGCCAGCTCACCACCGGGAAGGGGCGTCGCTGAAGCTTTCTTT. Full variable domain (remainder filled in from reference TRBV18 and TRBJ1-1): NAGVMQNPRHLVRRRGQEARLRCSPMKGHSHVYWYRQLPEEGLKFMVYLQKENIIDESGMPKERFSAEFPKEGPSILRIQQVVRGDSAAYFCASSPPGRGVAEAFFGQGTRLTVV.

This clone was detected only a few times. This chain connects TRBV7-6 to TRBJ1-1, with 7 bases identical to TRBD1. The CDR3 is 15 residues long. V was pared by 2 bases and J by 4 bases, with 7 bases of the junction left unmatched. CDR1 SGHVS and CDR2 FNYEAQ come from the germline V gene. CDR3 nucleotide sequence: TGTGCCAGCAGCTTACGGCACAGGGGTGCCACTGAAGCTTTCTTT. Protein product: CASSLRHRGATEAFF.